The next 6 T cell receptor beta chains were all read from a single sample in a study of blood T cell repertoires in COVID-19. Profiling relied on immunoSEQ multiplex PCR, and the TCRdb table lists in-frame clones only, not all of them. The data hold about 160,000 clones, with roughly 81% observed a single time. The sequencing sample was made of peripheral blood. Receptors were obtained from a man aged 35-49 years with acute or convalescent COVID-19.

This clone has just a few counts. This sequence joins TRBV5-1 and TRBJ1-1; 7 nucleotides match TRBD1. CDR3 length equals 15 residues. V dropped 5 bases and J dropped 6; count of bases not matched to a gene: 13. From germline, CDR1 is SGHRS and CDR2 YFSETQ. This chain's CDR3 is CASREGAGGYSEAFF. The CDR3 DNA sequence: TGCGCCAGCAGGGAGGGGGCAGGGGGATACTCTGAAGCTTTCTTT.

V usage is TRBV5-4 and J usage is TRBJ2-3; D may be TRBD2 (6 bases). This CDR3 spans 13 amino acids. Trimming took off 4 bases at V and 4 bases at J, with 10 bases between the two ends. Germline CDR1 and CDR2: SGHNT and YYREEE (reference sequence). The CDR3 loop is CASSVTSPDTQYF. The CDR3 DNA follows: TGTGCCAGCAGCGTGACTAGTCCAGATACGCAGTATTTT.

The chain couples TRBV6-5 to TRBJ2-5, with 11 bases that match TRBD2. This CDR3 spans 14 amino acids. The V gene's germline CDR1 is MNHEY and CDR2 SVGAGI. The V and J ends lost 11 bases and 5 bases, in that order; junction bases with no gene match: 10. The CDR3 DNA reads TGTGCCGGGAGTAGCGGGGGGGCCGGGGAGACCCAGTACTTC. It is translated as CAGSSGGAGETQYF.

The chain has TRBV28 and TRBJ1-4; D remains ambiguous. Germline V gene lookup returns CDR1 MDHEN and CDR2 SYDVKM. V lost 2 bases and J 2 bases, leaving 6 bases between the germline ends. CDR3 length: 14 residues. CDR3 DNA: TGTGCCAGCAGTTTAGGCGGCACTAATGAAAAACTGTTTTTT. This codes for CASSLGGTNEKLFF.

V gene TRBV11-2 combines with J gene TRBJ2-4, with D unresolved. There are 16 residues in the CDR3. Germline assignment: CDR1 SGHAT and CDR2 FQNNGV. Trimming left V 5 bases short and J 0 bases short, with 14 bases between. The CDR3 loop reads CASSVFPSGAKNIQYF. CDR3 in DNA: TGTGCCAGCAGCGTCTTCCCATCGGGAGCCAAAAACATTCAGTACTTC.

The J gene is TRBJ1-2, the V gene TRBV4-2, with TRBD1 identical over 10 bases. V was clipped by 1 base and J by 2 bases; unmatched bases: 4. This CDR3 has 16 residues. The germline gives CDR1 LGHNA, CDR2 YNFKEQ. The CDR3 sequence: CASSQAGQGGNYGYTF. As DNA, the CDR3 is TGTGCCAGCAGCCAAGCCGGACAGGGGGGGAACTATGGCTACACCTTC.